A single sample is the source of the 5 T cell receptor beta chains below, sequenced in a study of cytomegalovirus exposure and HLA in healthy donors (dated by TCRdb to between 2016 and 2019). Library creation used the immunoSEQ multiplex PCR assay. For the multiplex PCR, a mixture combining 60 forward primers for TCR Vbeta segments and 13 reverse primers for TCR Jbeta segments was used. Sourced from immuneACCESS, this table was stored by TCRdb with only in-frame sequences that have V and J called. A share of the clones is absent; for the studies checked, an unresolved V gene accounts for under half, and the remainder has no known explanation. This sample is represented by approximately 140,000 clones; around 77% of them were singletons. Roughly 4.9% of the sample is in the top ten clones. Specimen: PBMCs. The receptors derive from a woman between 50 and 59 years old in good health and CMV-seronegative.

The CDR3 protein is CASSLYGVIYYGYTF. The DNA for the CDR3 is TGTGCCAGCAGCTTATACGGGGTTATCTACTATGGCTACACCTTC. The V and J genes are TRBV7-2 and TRBJ1-2, with D unclear. There are 15 residues in the CDR3. Trimming took 2 bases from V and 3 from J, leaving 13 bases between them. The germline gives CDR1 SGHTA, CDR2 FQGNSA.

The V gene is TRBV9, the J gene TRBJ2-3; TRBD2 is a possible D gene (7 bases). The CDR3 is 15 amino acids. The germline V and J ends were trimmed by 4 bases and 0 bases, with 12 bases remaining between them. Germline values: CDR1 SGDLS, CDR2 YYNGEE. DNA for the CDR3: TGTGCCAGCAGCACTCGGGGGGCTAGCACAGATACGCAGTATTTT. Amino acids: CASSTRGASTDTQYF.

This chain links TRBV7-2 with TRBJ1-1, with 8 bases aligning to TRBD1. The CDR3 length is 13 residues. Germline assignment: CDR1 SGHTA and CDR2 FQGNSA. V was pared by 5 bases and J by 7 bases, with 6 bases of the junction left unmatched. As DNA, the CDR3 is TGTGCCAGCAGCCCTACCGGGACAGGTGAAGCTTTCTTT. Its translation is CASSPTGTGEAFF.

A few counts support this clone. The chain recombines TRBV7-9 with TRBJ2-1, with D possibly TRBD2 on 5 matching bases. The germline V gene encodes CDR1 SEHNR and CDR2 FQNEAQ (reference sequence). The V end was cut by 5 bases, the J end by 10 bases, with 12 bases between. This CDR3 has 12 residues. CDR3 DNA: TGTGCCAGCAGCGTGGACTTCCGGGAGCAGTTCTTC. Translating it yields CASSVDFREQFF.

The table lists this clone with a few counts. The chain employs TRBV7-2 and TRBJ2-2, with 7 bases aligning to TRBD1. V lost 5 bases and J lost 3; bases outside the gene matches: 9. Germline V gene sequence: CDR1 SGHTA, CDR2 FQGNSA. This CDR3 region has 16 residues. CDR3 sequence: CASSIRQGPDTGELFF. The CDR3 bases are TGTGCCAGCAGCATACGACAGGGCCCCGACACCGGGGAGCTGTTTTTT.